A single sample is the source of the 16 T cell receptor beta chains below, sequenced in a study of tumor and adjacent non-tumor tissue in lung cancer. The template was RNA from unsorted bulk tissue. More than 3 cm separated this lung sample from the edge of the tumor. The library came from three nested PCR rounds adapted from ARM-PCR protocols. TCRdb redid the calling of the multiplex PCR reads with MiXCR, one entry per CDR3 protein. The sample shows fewer than 100,000 distinct CDR3 sequences, 65% to 80% of them seen only once. The sequencing sample was made of distant non-tumor lung tissue. These receptors were collected from a woman in her fifties or sixties with non-small cell lung cancer.

Notes on this clonotype: This may come from a read error, since a much larger clone is one base off. V is TRBV20-1 and J is TRBJ2-7, with 7 nucleotides matching TRBD1. Germline-derived CDR1 and CDR2 are DFQATT and SNEGSKA (reference sequence). The length of the CDR3 is 14 residues. The CDR3 region is CNARPRRQGPEQYF. The CDR3 DNA sequence: TGCAATGCTAGACCTCGGAGACAGGGCCCCGAGCAGTACTTC.

As to this clonotype: One junction end disagrees with the germline gene, perhaps due to a read error. The V gene is TRBV29-1, the J gene TRBJ2-5; the D is unclear. The CDR3 has 12 amino acids. Germline CDR1 reads SQVTM; CDR2 reads ANQGSEA. CDR3: CSVESVGKTQYF. CDR3 coding DNA: TGCAGCGTTGAGTCCGTCGGAAAGACCCAGTACTTT.

The genes are TRBV2 and TRBJ2-3; the D gene is possibly TRBD2 (5 bases). The V gene lost 3 bases and the J gene lost 11 bases, with 15 bases spanning the gap. Germline-derived CDR1 and CDR2 are SNHLY and FYNNEI. The CDR3 runs to 13 residues. CDR3 sequence: CASSELAANMQYF. The CDR3, as DNA: TGTGCCAGCAGTGAGCTAGCTGCAAATATGCAGTATTTT.

There are a few counts of this clonotype. The junction does not match germline at one end; this may be a read error. The gene calls are TRBV10-1 and TRBJ2-1; 11 bases fit TRBD2. This CDR3 is built from 15 residues. The germline V gene encodes CDR1 WNHNN and CDR2 SYGVQD (reference sequence). The CDR3 here is CASSETSGRYSEQFF. The DNA of the CDR3 is TGCGCCAGCAGTGAAACTAGCGGGAGATACAGTGAGCAGTTCTTC.

The V gene is TRBV5-4, the J gene TRBJ2-6; D possibly corresponds to TRBD2 (6 bases). This CDR3 region has 18 residues. Between the trimmed V and J ends, which lost 4 bases and 2 bases, there was a span of 19 bases. The V gene's germline CDR1 is SGHNT and CDR2 YYREEE (reference sequence). DNA for the CDR3: TGTGCCAGCAGCAGTGCGGGATTATCGGGACCTGGGGCCAACGTCCTGACTTTC. This codes for CASSSAGLSGPGANVLTF.

The chain is built from TRBV6-2 or TRBV6-3 and TRBJ2-2; perhaps TRBD1 as D (6 bases). Germline loops: CDR1 MNHEY, CDR2 SVGEGT. The CDR3 loop spans 16 amino acids. CDR3 amino acids: CTISRLGQRLTGELFF. DNA of the CDR3: TGTACCATCAGTCGCCTTGGACAGAGGCTAACCGGGGAGCTGTTTTTT.

The chain links TRBV15 to TRBJ2-1, with no clear D. Germline V gene lookup returns CDR1 LNHNV and CDR2 YYDKDF (reference sequence). Trimming left V 1 base short and J 0 bases short, with 4 bases between. The CDR3 is 14 amino acids. CDR3 nucleotides: TGTGCCACCAGCAGAGGAAGCTCCTACAATGAGCAGTTCTTC. Its protein is CATSRGSSYNEQFF.

The chain recombines TRBV20-1 with TRBJ2-7; TRBD1 aligns across 10 bases. CDR1 and CDR2 (germline): DFQATT, SNEGSKA (reference sequence). V shed 7 bases and J 1 base; nucleotides not matched to a gene: 7. The CDR3 has 14 residues. The CDR3 reads CSVWTGGGSYEQYF. CDR3 nucleotide sequence: TGCAGTGTTTGGACAGGGGGAGGATCCTACGAGCAGTACTTC.

This clonotype was observed many times. The V and J genes are TRBV20-1 and TRBJ2-2; TRBD1 matches at 9 bases. Germline CDR1 DFQATT, CDR2 SNEGSKA (reference sequence). After removal of 3 bases from V and 2 bases from J, the junction contained 4 bases not matched to a gene. This CDR3 has 15 residues. The CDR3 bases are TGCAGTGCTAGTGCACAGGGGGCAAACACCGGGGAGCTGTTTTTT. Residues: CSASAQGANTGELFF.

In the case of this clonotype: An end of the junction does not agree with germline; a read error may underlie this. The chain carries TRBV12-3 or TRBV12-4 and TRBJ2-7, with 7 bases aligning to TRBD2. This CDR3 spans 15 amino acids. The CDR3 region has the DNA TGTGCCAACAGTCTACACTGGGGGGGAAGGAACGAGCAGTACTTC. Translating gives CANSLHWGGRNEQYF.

A word on this clonotype: It may be a read error: a sequence one base away is much more abundant. The chain links TRBV7-8 to TRBJ2-1; D is possibly TRBD1 (5 bases). The CDR3 runs 16 residues. Per the germline V gene, CDR1 is SGHVS and CDR2 is FQNEAQ. Trimming stripped 4 bases from V and 3 bases from J, with 16 bases between. The CDR3 DNA is TGTGCCAGCAGCTCCCTCAGGGAATCCTACTACAATGAGCAGTTCTTC. Amino acids: CASSSLRESYYNEQFF.

The chain uses TRBV4-1 and TRBJ2-7; D may be TRBD1 or TRBD2 (5 bases each). Germline-derived CDR1 and CDR2 are MGHRA and YSYEKL. The CDR3 consists of 15 residues. The V and J ends lost 0 bases and 4 bases respectively, with 13 bases between them. Here the CDR3 DNA reads TGCGCCAGCAGCCAAGATCTGGGACGGCAGTACGAGCAGTACTTC. The encoded protein is CASSQDLGRQYEQYF.

Concerning this clonotype itself: At one end the junction does not follow the germline gene, possibly because of a read error. This chain uses TRBV6-1 with TRBJ2-7; D possibly corresponds to TRBD1 (5 bases). Germline values: CDR1 MNHNS, CDR2 SASEGT. This CDR3 comprises 13 residues. In nucleotides, the CDR3 is TGTGCCAACAGTGAAGGTCAGGGCTACGAGCAGTACTTC. It encodes CANSEGQGYEQYF.

Notes on this clonotype: A single base separates this from a much larger clone, so it may be a read error. The V gene is TRBV7-8, the J gene TRBJ1-5; D is possibly TRBD1 (6 bases). This CDR3 region has 14 residues. Germline assignment: CDR1 SGHVS and CDR2 FQNEAQ. The CDR3 DNA follows: TGTGCCAGCACTAAGGGACGGACGCTGGGGGCCCATCATTTT. Its translation is CASTKGRTLGAHHF.

In the case of this clonotype: Its ends do not fully match the called genes, so a read error is possible. This chain uses TRBV19 with TRBJ1-2; no clear D gene. Germline values: CDR1 LNHDA, CDR2 SQIVND (reference sequence). This CDR3 comprises 13 residues. The CDR3 protein is CTSSVDGPHGYTF. CDR3 DNA: TGTACCAGTAGTGTGGACGGGCCCCATGGCTACACCTTC.

This clonotype was found many times. The chain links TRBV6-2 or TRBV6-3 to TRBJ2-7, with 8 nucleotides matching TRBD2. The V gene end was trimmed by 6 bases and the J gene end by 1 base; junction bases not matched to a gene: 8. The CDR3 covers 15 residues. The germline V gene has CDR1 MNHEY and CDR2 SVGEGT. This chain's CDR3 is CASRPGTSGSYEQYF. For the CDR3, the DNA is TGTGCCAGCAGGCCCGGAACTAGCGGATCCTACGAGCAGTACTTC.